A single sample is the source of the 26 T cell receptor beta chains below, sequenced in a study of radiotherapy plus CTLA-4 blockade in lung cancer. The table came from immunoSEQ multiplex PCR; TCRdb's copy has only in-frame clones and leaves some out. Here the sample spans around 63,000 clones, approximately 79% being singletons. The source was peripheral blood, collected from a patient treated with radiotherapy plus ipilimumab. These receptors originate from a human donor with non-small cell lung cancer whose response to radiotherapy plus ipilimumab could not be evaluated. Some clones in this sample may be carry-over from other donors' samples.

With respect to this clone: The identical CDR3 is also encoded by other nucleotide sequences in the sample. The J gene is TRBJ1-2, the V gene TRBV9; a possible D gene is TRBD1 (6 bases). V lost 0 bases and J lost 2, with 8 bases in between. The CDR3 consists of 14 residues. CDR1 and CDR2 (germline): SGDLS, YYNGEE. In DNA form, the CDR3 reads TGTGCCAGCAGCGTAGGTCAGGGGAACTATGGCTACACCTTC. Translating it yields CASSVGQGNYGYTF.

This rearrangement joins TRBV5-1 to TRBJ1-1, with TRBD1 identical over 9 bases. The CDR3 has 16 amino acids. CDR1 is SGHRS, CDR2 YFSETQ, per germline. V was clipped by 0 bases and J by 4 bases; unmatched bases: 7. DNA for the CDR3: TGCGCCAGCAGCTTGGCTGGACAGGGGAGGGTCACTGAAGCTTTCTTT. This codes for CASSLAGQGRVTEAFF. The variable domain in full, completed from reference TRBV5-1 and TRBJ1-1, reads KAGVTQTPRYLIKTRGQQVTLSCSPISGHRSVSWYQQTPGQGLQFLFEYFSETQRNKGNFPGRFSGRQFSNSRSEMNVSTLELGDSALYLCASSLAGQGRVTEAFFGQGTRLTVV.

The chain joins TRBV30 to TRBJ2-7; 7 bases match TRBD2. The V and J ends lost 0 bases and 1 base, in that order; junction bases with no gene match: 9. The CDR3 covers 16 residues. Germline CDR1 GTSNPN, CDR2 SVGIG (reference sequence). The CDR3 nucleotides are TGTGCCTGGAGTGTACGGTGGGGAGGGCTGTCCTACGAGCAGTACTTC. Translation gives CAWSVRWGGLSYEQYF.

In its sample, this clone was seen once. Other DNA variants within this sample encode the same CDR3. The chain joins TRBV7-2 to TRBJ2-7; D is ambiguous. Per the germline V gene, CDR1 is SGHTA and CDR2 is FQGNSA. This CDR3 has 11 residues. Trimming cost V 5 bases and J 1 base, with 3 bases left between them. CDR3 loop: CASSLSYEQYF. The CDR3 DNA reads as TGTGCCAGCAGCCTGTCCTACGAGCAGTACTTC. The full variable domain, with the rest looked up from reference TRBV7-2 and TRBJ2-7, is GAGVSQSPSNKVTEKGKDVELRCDPISGHTALYWYRQSLGQGLEFLIYFQGNSAPDKSGLPSDRFSAERTGGSVSTLTIQRTQQEDSAVYLCASSLSYEQYFGPGTRLTVT.

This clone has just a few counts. For the CDR3, the DNA is TGTGCCAGTAGTGTCCGGACAGGGGGTCGCGGGGAGCTGTTTTTT. Its translation: CASSVRTGGRGELFF. The genes are TRBV19 and TRBJ2-2; TRBD1 matches 10 bases. V was clipped by 5 bases and J by 7 bases; unmatched bases: 7. The CDR3 is 15 amino acids. The V gene's germline CDR1 is LNHDA and CDR2 SQIVND (reference sequence). Full variable domain (rest looked up from reference TRBV19 and TRBJ2-2): DGGITQSPKYLFRKEGQNVTLSCEQNLNHDAMYWYRQDPGQGLRLIYYSQIVNDFQKGDIAEGYSVSREKKESFPLTVTSAQKNPTAFYLCASSVRTGGRGELFFGEGSRLTVL.

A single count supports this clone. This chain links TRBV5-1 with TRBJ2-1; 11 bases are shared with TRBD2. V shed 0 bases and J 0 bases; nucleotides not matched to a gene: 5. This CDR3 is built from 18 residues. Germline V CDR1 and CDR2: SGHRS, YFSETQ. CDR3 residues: CASSLGLAGGFSYNEQFF. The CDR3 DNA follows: TGCGCCAGCAGCTTGGGGCTAGCGGGGGGTTTCTCCTACAATGAGCAGTTCTTC.

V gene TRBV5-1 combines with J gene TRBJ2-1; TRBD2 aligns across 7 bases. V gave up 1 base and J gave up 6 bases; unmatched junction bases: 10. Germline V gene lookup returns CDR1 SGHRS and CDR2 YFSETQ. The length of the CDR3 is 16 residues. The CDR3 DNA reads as TGCGCCAGCAGCTTGACAGCTAGCGGCGGTTCCAATGAGCAGTTCTTC. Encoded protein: CASSLTASGGSNEQFF. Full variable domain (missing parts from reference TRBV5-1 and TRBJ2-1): KAGVTQTPRYLIKTRGQQVTLSCSPISGHRSVSWYQQTPGQGLQFLFEYFSETQRNKGNFPGRFSGRQFSNSRSEMNVSTLELGDSALYLCASSLTASGGSNEQFFGPGTRLTVL.

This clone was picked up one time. CDR3 DNA sequence: TGTGCCAGCAGCCAGAGGGGGTCAGGATCACCGAACACCGGGGAGCTGTTTTTT. It specifies CASSQRGSGSPNTGELFF. V is TRBV7-9 and J is TRBJ2-2; D may be TRBD1 (6 bases). This CDR3 is built from 18 residues. Trimming shortened V by 5 bases and J by 0 bases, and 19 bases separated the two germline ends. Germline CDR1 is SEHNR and CDR2 is FQNEAQ (reference sequence).

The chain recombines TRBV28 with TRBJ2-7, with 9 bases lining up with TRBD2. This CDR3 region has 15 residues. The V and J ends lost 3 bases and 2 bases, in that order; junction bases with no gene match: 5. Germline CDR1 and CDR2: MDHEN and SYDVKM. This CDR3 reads CASSLFGGGAYEQYF. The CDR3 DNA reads TGTGCCAGCAGTTTGTTCGGCGGGGGGGCCTACGAGCAGTACTTC.

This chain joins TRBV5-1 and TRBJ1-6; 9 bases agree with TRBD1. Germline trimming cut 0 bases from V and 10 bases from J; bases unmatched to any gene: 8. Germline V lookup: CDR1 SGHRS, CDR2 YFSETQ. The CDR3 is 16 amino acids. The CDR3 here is CASSLGATGGGSPLHF. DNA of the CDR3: TGCGCCAGCAGCTTGGGGGCGACAGGGGGTGGATCACCCCTCCACTTT.

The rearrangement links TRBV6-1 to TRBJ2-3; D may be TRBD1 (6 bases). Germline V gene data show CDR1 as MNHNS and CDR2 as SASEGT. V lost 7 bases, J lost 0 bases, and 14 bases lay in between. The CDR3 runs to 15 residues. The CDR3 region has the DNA TGTGCCAGCAAACGACAGGCGGTTAGCACAGATACGCAGTATTTT. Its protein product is CASKRQAVSTDTQYF.

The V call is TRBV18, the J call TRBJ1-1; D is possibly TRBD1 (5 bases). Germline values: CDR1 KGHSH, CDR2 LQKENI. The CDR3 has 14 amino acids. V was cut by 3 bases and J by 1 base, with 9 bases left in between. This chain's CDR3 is CASSPQQENTEAFF. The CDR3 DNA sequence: TGTGCCAGCTCACCCCAACAGGAGAACACTGAAGCTTTCTTT.

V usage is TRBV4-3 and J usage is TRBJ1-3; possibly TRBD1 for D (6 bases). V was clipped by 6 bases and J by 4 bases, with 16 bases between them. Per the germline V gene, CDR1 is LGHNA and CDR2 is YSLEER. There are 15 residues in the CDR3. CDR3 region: CASSLTGTGGNTIYF. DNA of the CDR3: TGCGCCAGCAGTCTTACAGGGACGGGGGGAAACACCATATATTTT.

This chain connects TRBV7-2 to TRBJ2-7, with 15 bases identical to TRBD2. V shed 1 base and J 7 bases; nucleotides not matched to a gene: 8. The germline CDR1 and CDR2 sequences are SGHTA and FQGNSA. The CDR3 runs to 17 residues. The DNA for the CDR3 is TGTGCCAGCAGCTTAGGAGGGACTAGCGGGGGGTTTAAGGAGCAGTACTTC. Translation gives CASSLGGTSGGFKEQYF.

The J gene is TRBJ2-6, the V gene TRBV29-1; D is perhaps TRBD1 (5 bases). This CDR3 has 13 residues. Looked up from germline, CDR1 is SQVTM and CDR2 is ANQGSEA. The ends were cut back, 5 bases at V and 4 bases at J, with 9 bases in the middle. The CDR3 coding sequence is TGCAGCGTTAGGGGTTTCGGGGCCAACGTCCTGACTTTC. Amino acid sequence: CSVRGFGANVLTF. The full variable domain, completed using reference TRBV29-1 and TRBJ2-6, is SAVISQKPSRDICQRGTSLTIQCQVDSQVTMMFWYRQQPGQSLTLIATANQGSEATYESGFVIDKFPISRPNLTFSTLTVSNMSPEDSSIYLCSVRGFGANVLTFGAGSRLTVL.

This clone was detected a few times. CDR3 nucleotides: TGTGCCAGCAGTTTCCCCTTTGCGGGGAGGGTTGGGGTCGAGCAGTACTTC. Protein product: CASSFPFAGRVGVEQYF. This chain uses TRBV28 with TRBJ2-7; 7 nucleotides match TRBD2. The V segment lost 3 bases and the J segment 6 bases; nucleotides outside the gene matches: 17. The germline V gene encodes CDR1 MDHEN and CDR2 SYDVKM. The CDR3 sequence is 17 residues long.

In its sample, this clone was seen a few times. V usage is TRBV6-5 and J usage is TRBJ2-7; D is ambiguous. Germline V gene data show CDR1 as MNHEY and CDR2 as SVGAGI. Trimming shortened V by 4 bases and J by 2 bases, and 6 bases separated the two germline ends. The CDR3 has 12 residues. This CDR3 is CASSSSAYEQYF. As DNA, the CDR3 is TGTGCCAGCAGTTCTTCAGCCTACGAGCAGTACTTC.

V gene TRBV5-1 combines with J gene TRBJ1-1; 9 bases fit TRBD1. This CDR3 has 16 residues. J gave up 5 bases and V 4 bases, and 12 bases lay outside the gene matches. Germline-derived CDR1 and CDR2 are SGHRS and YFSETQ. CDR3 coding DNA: TGCGCCAGCAGCCCGACCGGGACAGGGTTGGTTACTGAAGCTTTCTTT. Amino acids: CASSPTGTGLVTEAFF.

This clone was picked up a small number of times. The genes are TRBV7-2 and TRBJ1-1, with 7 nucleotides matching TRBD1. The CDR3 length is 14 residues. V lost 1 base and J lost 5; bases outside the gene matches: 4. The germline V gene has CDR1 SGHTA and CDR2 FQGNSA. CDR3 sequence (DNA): TGTGCCAGCAGCTTAGAGGGGGCTGAGACTGAAGCTTTCTTT. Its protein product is CASSLEGAETEAFF.

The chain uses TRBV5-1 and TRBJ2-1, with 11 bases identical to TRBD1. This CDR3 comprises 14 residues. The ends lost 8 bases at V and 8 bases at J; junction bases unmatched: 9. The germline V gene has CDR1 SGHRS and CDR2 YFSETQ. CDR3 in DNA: TGCGCCAGTGGTCGGACAGGGGGCTTAGATGAGCAGTTCTTC. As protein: CASGRTGGLDEQFF.

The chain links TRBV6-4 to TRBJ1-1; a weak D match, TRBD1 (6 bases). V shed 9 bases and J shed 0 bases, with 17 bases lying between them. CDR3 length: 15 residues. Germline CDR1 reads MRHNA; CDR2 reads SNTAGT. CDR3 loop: CASRQEGSMNTEAFF. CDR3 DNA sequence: TGTGCCAGTAGACAGGAAGGTTCCATGAACACTGAAGCTTTCTTT.

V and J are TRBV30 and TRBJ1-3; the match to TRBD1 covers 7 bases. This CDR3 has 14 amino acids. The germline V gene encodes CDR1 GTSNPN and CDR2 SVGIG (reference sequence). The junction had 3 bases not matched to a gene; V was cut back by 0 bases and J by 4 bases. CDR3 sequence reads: CAWSVGRGGNTIYF. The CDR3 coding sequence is TGTGCCTGGAGTGTCGGCAGGGGGGGAAACACCATATATTTT.

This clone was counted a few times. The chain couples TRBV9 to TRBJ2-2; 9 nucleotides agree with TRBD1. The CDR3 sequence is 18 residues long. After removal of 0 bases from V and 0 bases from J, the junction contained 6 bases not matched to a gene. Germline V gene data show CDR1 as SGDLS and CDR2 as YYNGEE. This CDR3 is CASSVARTGAANTGELFF. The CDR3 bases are TGTGCCAGCAGCGTAGCCCGGACAGGGGCCGCGAACACCGGGGAGCTGTTTTTT. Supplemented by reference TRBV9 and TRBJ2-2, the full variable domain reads DSGVTQTPKHLITATGQRVTLRCSPRSGDLSVYWYQQSLDQGLQFLIQYYNGEERAKGNILERFSAQQFPDLHSELNLSSLELGDSALYFCASSVARTGAANTGELFFGEGSRLTVL.

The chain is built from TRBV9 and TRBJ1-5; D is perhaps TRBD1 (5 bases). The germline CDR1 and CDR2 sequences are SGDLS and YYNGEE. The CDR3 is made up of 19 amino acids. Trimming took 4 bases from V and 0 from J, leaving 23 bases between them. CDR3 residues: CASSPRRRGDPYSNQPQHF. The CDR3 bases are TGTGCCAGCAGCCCCCGGCGGAGGGGCGACCCATATAGCAATCAGCCCCAGCATTTT.

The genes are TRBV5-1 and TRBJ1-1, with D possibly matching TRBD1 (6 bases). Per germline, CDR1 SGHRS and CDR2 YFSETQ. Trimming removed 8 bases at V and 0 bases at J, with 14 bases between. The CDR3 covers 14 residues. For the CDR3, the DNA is TGCGCCAGTACTAAGGACAGCCTGAACACTGAAGCTTTCTTT. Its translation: CASTKDSLNTEAFF.

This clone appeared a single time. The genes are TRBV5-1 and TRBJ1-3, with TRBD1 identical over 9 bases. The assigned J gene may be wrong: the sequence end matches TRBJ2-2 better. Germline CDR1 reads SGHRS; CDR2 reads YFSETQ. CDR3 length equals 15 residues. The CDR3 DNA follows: TGCGCCAGCAGCTTTCGGACAGGGGACACCGGGGAGCTGTTTTTT. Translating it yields CASSFRTGDTGELFF.